This T cell receptor beta chain was profiled in a study of OX40 agonist ivuxolimab in advanced cancers. Study-level results: The specificity for antigen of the expanded peripheral T cells was not determined.

The CDR3 length is 15 residues. Sequencing used immunoSEQ multiplex PCR; TCRdb keeps in-frame clones, though not all of them. The sample has about 7,300 clones; approximately 79% are singletons. On this clone: Its target is unknown.

The chain combines TRBV1 with TRBJ2-3; the table's D call of TRBD2 was not tested on the DNA. TRBV1 is given as a pseudogene. The sample was CD4+ or CD8+ T cells sorted from blood, taken in a trial of the OX40 agonist ivuxolimab. The sequence was obtained from an adult with an advanced solid tumor such as melanoma, head and neck, liver or kidney cancer. In nucleotides, the CDR3 is TGCACCAGCAGCCAAGAACGACGGTCGGGAGATACGCAGTATTTT. Its protein is CTSSQERRSGDTQYF.